Below, 22 T cell receptor beta chains from the same sample are listed, as sequenced in a study of HIV-infected children after antiretroviral therapy interruption. RNA-based 3' RACE libraries used unique molecular identifiers. TCRdb fed the 3' RACE reads into MiXCR, producing one record per CDR3 protein. Seen here are approximately 96,000 distinct CDR3 sequences, about 7% observed once, and the top ten hold about 1.1%. As for treatment: PENTA 11 planned treatment interruption arm or continuous ART arm. Here the sequenced sample was CD45RA+ CD4+ T cells from PBMCs, pooled from several time points, taken from a donor given antiretroviral therapy, either interrupted or continuous. Subset of the sample: naive CD4+ CD45RA+ CD45RO- T cells. The receptor set was obtained from a pool of human donors with HIV.

This clonotype was seen many times. This chain connects TRBV6-1 to TRBJ1-1; no clear D. Trimming removed 3 bases at V and 0 bases at J, with 14 bases between. The CDR3 is 16 residues long. Germline V gives CDR1 MNHNS, CDR2 SASEGT. The CDR3 region is CASSEHRGRMNTEAFF. The CDR3 DNA reads as TGTGCCAGCAGTGAGCATCGAGGGCGGATGAACACTGAAGCTTTCTTT.

In this sample, this clonotype turned up many times. The chain is built from TRBV12-3 or TRBV12-4 and TRBJ1-1, with D uncertain. V was shortened by 1 base and J by 3 bases, with 3 bases between the two germline ends. The CDR3 loop spans 12 amino acids. CDR3 DNA: TGTGCCAGCAGTTTAGTCCACACTGAAGCTTTCTTT. Protein product: CASSLVHTEAFF.

In this sample, this clonotype turned up a few times. This chain uses TRBV7-2 with TRBJ2-4, with D unresolved. Germline V gene data show CDR1 as SGHTA and CDR2 as FQGNSA. CDR3 length: 15 amino acids. The V end was cut by 2 bases, the J end by 0 bases, with 8 bases between. CDR3 residues: CASSLNLIAKNIQYF. The CDR3 nucleotides are TGTGCCAGCAGCTTAAATCTCATAGCCAAAAACATTCAGTACTTC.

The sample holds many counts of this clonotype. The J gene is TRBJ2-3, the V gene TRBV5-6, with D possibly called TRBD1 or TRBD2 (5 bases each). CDR3 size: 15 residues. The germline V gene has CDR1 SGHDT and CDR2 YYEEEE. The V gene lost 0 bases and the J gene lost 8 bases, with 16 bases spanning the gap. The CDR3 DNA is TGTGCCAGCAGCTTGGAGACCGGGACCCCGGGTACGCAGTATTTT. As protein: CASSLETGTPGTQYF. Full variable domain (remainder filled in from reference TRBV5-6 and TRBJ2-3): DAGVTQSPTHLIKTRGQQVTLRCSPKSGHDTVSWYQQALGQGPQFIFQYYEEEERQRGNFPDRFSGHQFPNYSSELNVNALLLGDSALYLCASSLETGTPGTQYFGPGTRLTVL.

This clonotype was counted many times. This chain links TRBV29-1 with TRBJ1-4; D not certain. The germline V gene has CDR1 SQVTM and CDR2 ANQGSEA. Trimming removed 3 bases from V and 10 bases from J, with 9 bases in between. The CDR3 is 11 amino acids. CDR3 residues: CSVDVAGKLFF. The CDR3 bases are TGCAGCGTTGACGTCGCCGGAAAACTGTTTTTT.

There are many counts of this clonotype. V is TRBV28 and J is TRBJ1-2; D ambiguous. This CDR3 has 13 amino acids. The V gene lost 2 bases and the J gene lost 4 bases, with 8 bases spanning the gap. Germline V gene lookup returns CDR1 MDHEN and CDR2 SYDVKM. The CDR3 spells CASSLVIAYGYTF. CDR3 nucleotide sequence: TGTGCCAGCAGTTTAGTCATCGCCTATGGCTACACCTTC.

The chain carries TRBV4-1 and TRBJ2-7; possible D gene TRBD1, 6 bases. The CDR3 loop spans 15 amino acids. V lost 0 bases, J lost 0 bases, and 9 bases lay in between. Looked up from germline, CDR1 is MGHRA and CDR2 is YSYEKL. The CDR3 reads CASSQERTASYEQYF. CDR3 coding DNA: TGCGCCAGCAGCCAAGAGAGGACAGCCTCCTACGAGCAGTACTTC.

This clonotype was seen only a few times. CDR3 region: CASSFTGNIPTGELFF. As DNA, the CDR3 is TGCGCCAGCAGCTTCACCGGGAACATCCCCACCGGGGAGCTGTTTTTT. The rearrangement links TRBV5-1 to TRBJ2-2; D is perhaps TRBD2 (5 bases). Between the trimmed V and J ends, which lost 2 bases and 4 bases, there was a span of 15 bases. The CDR3 runs to 16 residues. Germline V gene sequence: CDR1 SGHRS, CDR2 YFSETQ.

This clonotype has at least ten counts. The V and J genes are TRBV5-1 and TRBJ1-2; D is perhaps TRBD1 (5 bases). Germline V CDR1 and CDR2: SGHRS, YFSETQ. The CDR3 consists of 15 residues. Between the trimmed V and J ends, which lost 0 bases and 4 bases, there was a span of 13 bases. The CDR3 DNA reads as TGCGCCAGCAGCTTGGAATACCGGGACGGCTATGGCTACACCTTC. Amino acids: CASSLEYRDGYGYTF.

The chain uses TRBV3-1 and TRBJ2-4; possibly TRBD2 for D (6 bases). Germline CDR1 and CDR2: LGHDT and YNNKEL (reference sequence). V was cut by 0 bases and J by 5 bases, with 11 bases left in between. This CDR3 region has 15 residues. CDR3: CASSQDPGVENIQYF. Here the CDR3 DNA reads TGTGCCAGCAGCCAAGATCCGGGGGTGGAAAACATTCAGTACTTC.

The chain has TRBV12-3 or TRBV12-4 and TRBJ1-5, with D hard to call. Trimming left V 2 bases short and J 3 bases short, with 11 bases between. This CDR3 is built from 15 residues. The CDR3 loop is CASSLQLRDNQPQHF. The DNA of the CDR3 is TGTGCCAGCAGTTTACAGCTCCGGGACAATCAGCCCCAGCATTTT.

In this sample, this clonotype turned up many times. V gene TRBV20-1 combines with J gene TRBJ2-4, with D unresolved. The length of the CDR3 is 12 residues. CDR1 DFQATT and CDR2 SNEGSKA come from the germline V gene (reference sequence). V was trimmed by 3 bases and J by 6 bases, leaving 9 bases between them. The CDR3 loop is CSASIPGNIQYF. In DNA, the CDR3 is TGCAGTGCTAGTATTCCGGGAAACATTCAGTACTTC.

This clonotype was detected many times. The rearrangement uses TRBV4-1 and TRBJ2-2; TRBD2 might be the D (6 bases). V was trimmed by 1 base and J by 4 bases, leaving 10 bases between them. Germline CDR1 is MGHRA and CDR2 is YSYEKL. CDR3 length equals 15 residues. The CDR3 coding sequence is TGCGCCAGCAGCCAAGTGGGGGGAGGCACCGGGGAGCTGTTTTTT. Protein product: CASSQVGGGTGELFF.

On this clonotype: This may come from a read error, since a much larger clone is one base off. The chain joins TRBV12-3 or TRBV12-4 to TRBJ2-7; no clear D. The CDR3 consists of 13 residues. CDR3 in DNA: TGTGTCAGCAGTGTAACCAGCTCCTACGAGCAGTACTTC. Translating gives CVSSVTSSYEQYF.

This rearrangement joins TRBV7-3 to TRBJ2-3; TRBD1 might be the D (5 bases). The CDR3 consists of 13 residues. Germline-derived CDR1 and CDR2 are SGHTA and FQGTGA. V dropped 5 bases and J dropped 4 bases, with 10 bases sitting between them. For the CDR3, the DNA is TGTGCCAGCAGCCCACGACAGTCAGATACGCAGTATTTT. Translating it yields CASSPRQSDTQYF.

There are many counts of this clonotype. The chain links TRBV2 to TRBJ2-3; D unclear. The V gene's germline CDR1 is SNHLY and CDR2 FYNNEI. The ends were cut back, 3 bases at V and 1 base at J, with 5 bases in the middle. This CDR3 contains 13 residues. The CDR3 is CASSEHRTDTQYF. The CDR3 nucleotides are TGTGCCAGCAGTGAGCATCGCACAGATACGCAGTATTTT.

The sample holds a few counts of this clonotype. The CDR3 reads CASSQPGQREKLFF. CDR3 nucleotide sequence: TGTGCCAGCAGCCAGCCCGGACAGAGGGAAAAACTGTTTTTT. This rearrangement joins TRBV3-1 to TRBJ1-4; TRBD1 might be the D (6 bases). In germline, CDR1 is LGHDT, CDR2 YNNKEL (reference sequence). Trimming removed 3 bases from V and 8 bases from J, with 13 bases in between. This CDR3 contains 14 residues.

This clonotype has a count of ten or more. One junction end does not reproduce the germline sequence, and a read error may be involved. The chain recombines TRBV12-3 or TRBV12-4 with TRBJ1-1, with 10 bases lining up with TRBD1. This CDR3 has 16 residues. CDR3 region: CASSLKPGQGNTEAFF. The CDR3 coding sequence is TGTGCCAGCAGTTTGAAACCGGGACAGGGGAACACTGAAGCTTTTTTT.

This clonotype was detected many times. The chain carries TRBV9 and TRBJ1-4; the D is unclear. From germline, CDR1 is SGDLS and CDR2 YYNGEE. The CDR3 consists of 15 residues. The V and J ends lost 4 bases and 0 bases respectively, with 10 bases between them. The CDR3 region has the DNA TGTGCCAGCAGCCCCTTTTGGACAACTAATGAAAAACTGTTTTTT. It translates to CASSPFWTTNEKLFF.

This clonotype showed up many times. The rearrangement links TRBV2 to TRBJ1-1; TRBD1 matches at 7 bases. J gave up 5 bases and V 7 bases, and 7 bases lay outside the gene matches. CDR1 is SNHLY, CDR2 FYNNEI, per germline. The CDR3 totals 13 residues. CDR3 DNA: TGTGCCAGCAATGGACAGGAGGAGACTGAAGCTTTCTTT. As protein: CASNGQEETEAFF.

This clonotype was seen ten or more times. The chain couples TRBV6-6 to TRBJ1-5; 8 bases fit TRBD1. The CDR3 covers 17 residues. The V gene's germline CDR1 is MNHNY and CDR2 SVGAGI (reference sequence). Trimming removed 5 bases from V and 2 bases from J; junction bases left unmatched: 11. This CDR3 reads CASSLRTGRDRNQPQHF. Here the CDR3 DNA reads TGTGCCAGCAGTCTAAGGACAGGGCGGGATCGCAATCAGCCCCAGCATTTT.

The sample holds many counts of this clonotype. The chain joins TRBV19 to TRBJ2-5; D uncertain. CDR1 and CDR2 from the germline V gene are LNHDA and SQIVND (reference sequence). The CDR3 extends over 13 amino acids. The V and J ends lost 3 bases and 4 bases respectively, with 9 bases between them. The CDR3 region has the DNA TGTGCCAGTAGTATGGTGGTCGGAGAGACCCAGTACTTC. Its translation: CASSMVVGETQYF.